This T cell receptor beta chain was recovered during a study of blood T cell repertoires in COVID-19. Across the whole study: COVID-19 samples, acute and convalescent, were from the United States, Italy and Spain. From T cells, B-cell-depleted T cells, or PBMCs came the material, which was cDNA or gDNA.

The CDR3 is made up of 15 amino acids. Germline V gene lookup returns CDR1 LNHDA and CDR2 SQIVND (reference sequence). V shed 4 bases and J shed 4 bases, with 11 bases lying between them. Source study methods: Scientists estimated how many nucleated cells there were by amplifying reference gene primers. The table came from immunoSEQ multiplex PCR; TCRdb's copy has only in-frame clones and leaves some out. V, J and clone size derive from that table, while D and trimming were established from the DNA sequence. The profile shows roughly 190,000 clones, about 85% of them singletons. This clone was recorded once.

This rearrangement joins TRBV19 to TRBJ2-6; a weak D match, TRBD2 (6 bases). The sequenced sample consisted of peripheral blood. The receptor was isolated from a man aged 25-40 years with acute or convalescent COVID-19. CDR3 region: CASSNRRDGANVLTF. The CDR3 bases are TGTGCCAGTAGTAATCGGAGGGACGGGGCCAACGTCCTGACTTTC.